The T cell receptor beta chain described here comes from a study of spatial heterogeneity in lung cancer (dated by TCRdb to about 2019). In the study overall: More beta-chain than alpha-chain transcripts were consistently detected, likely reflecting higher beta-chain transcript abundance. In the raw uncorrected reads, each unique combination of TCR and UMI appeared more than ten times on average. At surgery, both alpha and beta chains were TCR-sequenced in some 220 tumor regions, 64 matched nontumor lung samples and a few dozen PBMC samples. Nonsynonymous mutation counts, determined by whole-exome sequencing of tumor tissue, were related to features of the TCR repertoire. In non-small cell lung cancer, the study made a quantitative comparison of TCR alpha and beta repertoires among multiple tumor regions, matched nontumor lung and blood. The paper as a whole reports these results and caveats: Ubiquitous expanded tumor TCRs were found in blood more often at tumor resection than at routine follow-up. Additional single-cell paired TCR alpha and beta sequencing was considered necessary to confirm, at a functional level, the hypothesis that regional TCRs recognize regional mutations.

Comment on this clonotype: It has no known antigen specificity. Per-base quality was not reported, and no clone a single base away is much larger than it.

The library came from 5' RACE. The instrument given in TCRdb is NextSeq 500. In the TCR library protocol, a unique molecular identifier was attached to each TCR cDNA molecule so that PCR and sequencing errors could be corrected. As for how the authors treated the data: TCR identification, UMI-based error correction and CDR3 extraction were performed with Decombinator tools. TCRs above a frequency of 2 per 1,000, corresponding to the top 1% of the tumor frequency distribution, were defined as expanded. Rényi diversity was computed with the R vegan package after subsampling each repertoire 100 times to 5,000 TCRs. CDR3 similarity networks were built from amino acid triplet string-kernel similarity, connecting CDR3s with pairwise similarity above 0.82. Clones were called with MiXCR by TCRdb after fastp trimmed the public reads at Q25, and only in-frame beta chains were retained. One record per CDR3 amino acid sequence lists the most common genes and DNA. TCRdb's processing, not the study's, gives the V and J calls here. The sample data list about 50,000 distinct CDR3 sequences, and around 7.6% of these were observed just once. The ten largest clonotypes hold about 12% of the sample.

V lost 5 bases and J lost 3 bases, and the count of bases not matched to a germline gene is 9. From a lookup of the germline V gene (reference sequence), CDR1 and CDR2 are SEHNR and FQNEAQ. The CDR3 has 16 amino acids, counting the end cysteine and phenylalanine. Of all the DNA, just the CDR3 is kept, 48 bases in frame from base 1. The time point tag for this specimen amounts to: sample taken at primary tumor resection. For TCR sequencing, whole RNA was extracted from tumor and nontumor lung tissue, or from cryopreserved PBMC samples, and no cell sorting was done. The donors were some 76 patients from the lung TRACERx cohort who had early-stage, untreated non-small cell lung cancer. Only patients with enough RNA available from two or more tumor regions were chosen for TCR sequencing.

This receptor was obtained from a female donor with early-stage non-small cell lung cancer. In this chain, TRBV7-9 is recombined with TRBJ2-3; TRBD2 matches 9 bases in the middle. The starting material was PBMCs, obtained at surgery. The nucleotide sequence is TGTGCCAGCAGCCCCCCTATAGCGGGGGTTACAGATACGCAGTATTTT. This sequence encodes CASSPPIAGVTDTQYF.